Below, 6 T cell receptor beta chains from the same sample are listed, as sequenced in a study of OX40 agonist ivuxolimab in advanced cancers. The method was immunoSEQ multiplex PCR; TCRdb's version includes in-frame clones alone and lacks a portion of them. Among nearly 45,000 clones listed, 80% were seen once. The sequencing here drew on CD4+ or CD8+ T cells sorted from blood, taken in a trial of the OX40 agonist ivuxolimab. The receptor source for this set is an adult with an advanced solid tumor such as melanoma, head and neck, liver or kidney cancer.

There are a few counts of this clone. The gene calls are TRBV5-1 and TRBJ1-1, with D possibly being TRBD1 (6 bases). V was clipped by 4 bases and J by 6 bases, with 16 bases between them. The CDR3 totals 14 residues. Germline CDR1 and CDR2: SGHRS and YFSETQ. CDR3 bases: TGCGCCAGCAGCCTAGAAACAGGGAGAGCTGAAGCTTTCTTT. Protein: CASSLETGRAEAFF.

The count of this clone is one. The rearrangement links TRBV7-2 to TRBJ2-2; D ambiguous. From germline, CDR1 is SGHTA and CDR2 FQGNSA. The V and J ends lost 2 bases and 6 bases respectively, with 10 bases between them. This CDR3 has 14 residues. CDR3 residues: CASSLYGGSGELFF. CDR3 DNA: TGTGCCAGCAGCTTATACGGCGGTTCCGGGGAGCTGTTTTTT.

The CDR3 coding sequence is TGTGCCAGCAGCTTATTCCGGGGGGTGGGCTACACCTTC. The encoded protein is CASSLFRGVGYTF. The V call is TRBV7-2, the J call TRBJ1-2, with D tentatively TRBD1 (5 bases). Germline values: CDR1 SGHTA, CDR2 FQGNSA. The V gene lost 2 bases and the J gene lost 8 bases, with 12 bases spanning the gap. The CDR3 has 13 amino acids.

This clone occurred a few times. The V gene is TRBV2, the J gene TRBJ1-5; D perhaps matches TRBD1 (5 bases). The germline gives CDR1 SNHLY, CDR2 FYNNEI. The V end lost 8 bases, the J end lost 4 bases, and 15 bases lay between the germline ends. This CDR3 has 14 amino acids. CDR3 sequence (DNA): TGTGCCAGCGGTAGAGACAGTCTAAATCAGCCCCAGCATTTT. It yields the protein CASGRDSLNQPQHF.

A single count supports this clone. This sequence joins TRBV7-7 and TRBJ1-2; 7 bases agree with TRBD1. This CDR3 has 14 amino acids. Germline V CDR1 and CDR2: SSHAT, FNYEAQ (reference sequence). V shed 6 bases, J shed 8 bases, and the junction held 12 bases outside the gene matches. The CDR3 nucleotides read TGTGCCAGCAGTCCGCTCGACAGGGCAAAAGGCTACACCTTC. It yields the protein CASSPLDRAKGYTF.

The chain joins TRBV18 to TRBJ1-1, with 7 bases matching TRBD1. CDR3 length: 14 residues. Germline V gene data show CDR1 as KGHSH and CDR2 as LQKENI. Losses at the gene ends were 5 bases for V and 1 base for J; bases not matched to a gene: 4. CDR3 DNA: TGTGCCAGCTCAACGGGACAGCCGAACACTGAAGCTTTCTTT. Translated, it gives CASSTGQPNTEAFF.